One and the same sample provided the 13 T cell receptor beta chains below, sequenced in a study of vaccination and CD4 T cells after COVID-19. Treatment of the sample: approximately nine-day PBMC culture with coronavirus spike peptide pools or control peptides (ViraFEST assay). No antigen is known for these receptors. Oncomine TCR Beta short-read sequencing was applied to DNA from cultured CD4+ T cells. TCRdb ran MiXCR on the PCR reads and lists one entry per CDR3 protein. The sample comprises over 10,000 distinct CDR3 sequences, 61% of which are singletons, and 13% rests with the top ten. Sequencing used CD4+ T cells from blood, cultured in vitro. The origin of the receptors is a human donor who had recovered from COVID-19.

This clonotype has just one count. The CDR3 sequence: CASSSGFYGYTF. The CDR3 DNA follows: TGTGCCAGCAGTTCAGGGTTCTATGGCTACACCTTC. The V and J genes are TRBV28 and TRBJ1-2, with D possibly being TRBD1 (5 bases). Trimming cost V 4 bases and J 4 bases, with 7 bases left between them. The CDR3 is 12 amino acids. Germline CDR1 MDHEN, CDR2 SYDVKM.

This chain uses TRBV7-2 with TRBJ2-7; D is unresolved. Germline CDR1 is SGHTA and CDR2 is FQGNSA. CDR3 length equals 15 residues. V was cut by 2 bases and J by 0 bases, with 11 bases left in between. The CDR3: CASSLMGLLSYEQYF. The CDR3 nucleotides are TGTGCCAGCAGCTTAATGGGTTTACTCTCCTACGAGCAGTACTTC.

This sequence joins TRBV10-1 and TRBJ1-2, with TRBD1 as a possible D gene (5 bases). From germline, CDR1 is WNHNN and CDR2 SYGVQD (reference sequence). V was pared by 3 bases and J by 4 bases, with 9 bases between. This CDR3 is built from 13 residues. The CDR3 DNA is TGCGCCAGCAGTGACGGGGACGGCTATGGCTACACCTTC. Amino acids: CASSDGDGYGYTF.

This clonotype has more than one count but fewer than ten. The chain couples TRBV7-2 to TRBJ1-1; no clear D. Germline V gene data show CDR1 as SGHTA and CDR2 as FQGNSA. The germline V and J ends were trimmed by 1 base and 2 bases, with 8 bases remaining between them. The CDR3 sequence is 14 residues long. This chain's CDR3 is CASSLGHSNTEAFF. Here the CDR3 DNA reads TGTGCCAGCAGCTTAGGTCACAGCAACACTGAAGCTTTCTTT.

The chain couples TRBV6-2 or TRBV6-3 to TRBJ2-3, with D perhaps matching TRBD1 (6 bases). Germline CDR1 reads MNHEY; CDR2 reads SVGEGT. The CDR3 is 13 residues long. Trimming left V 3 bases short and J 4 bases short, with 8 bases between. CDR3 residues: CASSYSGADTQYF. CDR3 in DNA: TGTGCCAGCAGTTATTCAGGGGCAGATACGCAGTATTTT.

V usage is TRBV28 and J usage is TRBJ2-2; D possibly corresponds to TRBD2 (5 bases). Deletions cut 8 bases from V and 0 bases from J, with 10 bases between. The CDR3 sequence is 14 residues long. The germline CDR1 and CDR2 sequences are MDHEN and SYDVKM. The CDR3 here is CASSRGSNTGELFF. The CDR3 DNA reads TGTGCCAGCTCCCGGGGTTCGAACACCGGGGAGCTGTTTTTT.

The chain is built from TRBV7-2 and TRBJ2-2, with 9 bases fitting TRBD2. CDR3 length: 17 residues. The germline gives CDR1 SGHTA, CDR2 FQGNSA. The J segment lost 7 bases and the V segment lost 2 bases, leaving 11 bases of the junction unmatched. CDR3 DNA sequence: TGTGCCAGCAGCTTATACCCCGGGACTAGCCTGGGCGGGGAGCTGTTTTTT. As protein: CASSLYPGTSLGGELFF.

This clonotype was observed a handful of times. The gene calls are TRBV6-1 and TRBJ1-1, with TRBD1 matching over 8 bases. This CDR3 has 16 residues. Per the germline V gene, CDR1 is MNHNS and CDR2 is SASEGT. Trimming removed 6 bases from V and 2 bases from J; junction bases left unmatched: 11. In nucleotides, the CDR3 is TGTGCCAGCAGCGAAACCGCGACAGGGGTAAACACTGAAGCTTTCTTT. Residues: CASSETATGVNTEAFF.

The rearrangement uses TRBV12-3 or TRBV12-4 and TRBJ1-2; 9 bases are a match to TRBD1. There are 14 residues in the CDR3. J lost 3 bases, V lost 5 bases, and 4 bases had no gene match. Here the CDR3 DNA reads TGTGCCAGCAGTCCCACAGGGGGCGACTATGGCTACACCTTC. Translated, it gives CASSPTGGDYGYTF.

This clonotype came up a few times. The chain couples TRBV27 to TRBJ2-2; D gene ambiguous. Germline V gene sequence: CDR1 MNHEY, CDR2 SMNVEV (reference sequence). Trimming took 6 bases from V and 3 from J, leaving 20 bases between them. The CDR3 is 17 residues long. CDR3 nucleotides: TGTGCCAGCAGACAACTTCAGTGGCAGAAGCACACCGGGGAGCTGTTTTTT. Its translation: CASRQLQWQKHTGELFF.

This chain connects TRBV6-1 to TRBJ2-7; maybe TRBD1 (5 bases). Germline V CDR1 and CDR2: MNHNS, SASEGT. The CDR3 is 15 amino acids. With 0 bases removed from V and 2 bases from J, the gap between germline ends came to 11 bases. Here the CDR3 DNA reads TGTGCCAGCAGTGAAGCCGACAGTGAGCCCTACGAGCAGTACTTC. It is translated as CASSEADSEPYEQYF.

V is TRBV12-3 or TRBV12-4 and J is TRBJ2-7; D is undetermined. With 3 bases removed from V and 3 bases from J, the gap between germline ends came to 6 bases. The CDR3 contains 12 residues. The CDR3, as DNA: TGTGCCAGCAGTTTTTATCGCTACGAGCAGTACTTC. It encodes CASSFYRYEQYF.

J is TRBJ1-2 and V is TRBV18; D uncertain. Trimming took off 2 bases at V and 4 bases at J, with 14 bases between the two ends. Germline CDR1 and CDR2: KGHSH and LQKENI. This CDR3 is built from 15 residues. CDR3 amino acids: CASSPGLLGSYGYTF. Written as DNA, the CDR3 is TGTGCCAGCTCACCAGGACTGCTAGGAAGCTATGGCTACACCTTC.